This TCR beta chain was captured by sequencing in a study of regulatory T cells in long-lasting Graves disease. CDR1 is SGHDT and CDR2 is YYEEEE in the germline V gene. V lost 4 bases, J lost 3 bases, and 17 bases lay in between. The CDR3 sequence is 16 residues long. Documented time point: persistent/refractory GD, antithyroid drugs over 5 years with positive TRAb. PBMC RNA served as the TCR library source. Graves' disease was diagnosed by American Thyroid Association guidelines. In this sample, this clonotype turned up a few times. Investigators prepared the TCR beta libraries by applying iRepertoire HTBI primers and Arm-PCR of CDR3 regions. TCRdb re-called the multiplex PCR reads through MiXCR, storing one row per CDR3 protein. The sample holds 400,000 to 500,000 distinct CDR3 sequences; 20% to 25% are singletons and the top ten take roughly an eighth.

The origin of this receptor is a female donor with Graves disease. The chain recombines TRBV5-6 with TRBJ1-5, with D possibly being TRBD1 (5 bases). Sequencing used peripheral blood mononuclear cells (PBMCs), obtained when the disease was refractory, from a patient treated with antithyroid drugs. The CDR3, as DNA: TGTGCCAGCAGCGGTGGGACGGGAGGAGCCAATCAGCCCCAGCATTTT. It is translated as CASSGGTGGANQPQHF. The complete variable domain, with remaining parts taken from reference TRBV5-6 and TRBJ1-5, reads DAGVTQSPTHLIKTRGQQVTLRCSPKSGHDTVSWYQQALGQGPQFIFQYYEEEERQRGNFPDRFSGHQFPNYSSELNVNALLLGDSALYLCASSGGTGGANQPQHFGDGTRLSIL.